The 21 T cell receptor beta chains presented below share a single source sample, sequenced in a study of blood T cell repertoires in COVID-19. Generated by immunoSEQ multiplex PCR, the TCRdb table keeps only in-frame clones and is missing some. The sample has 120,000 to 150,000 clones, approximately 88% seen once. What was sequenced was peripheral blood. The source of these receptors is a woman in her forties or fifties with acute or convalescent COVID-19.

The J gene is TRBJ2-2, the V gene TRBV9, with D unclear. There are 11 residues in the CDR3. From germline, CDR1 is SGDLS and CDR2 YYNGEE. Trimming removed 3 bases from V and 5 bases from J, with 2 bases in between. CDR3 sequence reads: CASSATGELFF. The CDR3 coding sequence is TGTGCCAGCAGCGCAACCGGGGAGCTGTTTTTT.

V and J are TRBV27 and TRBJ1-1; 8 bases line up with TRBD1. Trimming removed 6 bases from V and 0 bases from J; junction bases left unmatched: 3. This CDR3 spans 14 amino acids. Germline CDR1 and CDR2: MNHEY and SMNVEV (reference sequence). DNA for the CDR3: TGTGCCAGCAGCCAGGGGGCGGTGAACACTGAAGCTTTCTTT. This encodes CASSQGAVNTEAFF.

The chain couples TRBV7-8 to TRBJ2-7, with 11 bases aligning to TRBD2. The ends lost 2 bases at V and 2 bases at J; junction bases unmatched: 2. CDR3 length: 15 amino acids. The germline V gene has CDR1 SGHVS and CDR2 FQNEAQ. The CDR3 sequence: CASSLYSGGAYEQYF. The CDR3 bases are TGTGCCAGCAGCTTATATAGCGGGGGGGCCTACGAGCAGTACTTC.

This clone has just a few counts. V is TRBV7-7 and J is TRBJ2-5, with a weak D call TRBD2 (5 bases). V was trimmed by 5 bases and J by 1 base, leaving 17 bases between them. The CDR3 has 16 residues. Germline CDR1 reads SSHAT; CDR2 reads FNYEAQ (reference sequence). The CDR3 DNA reads TGTGCCAGCAGCCAAGCTTCCGGACGGGGCCAAGAGACCCAGTACTTC. Translating gives CASSQASGRGQETQYF. Combining the CDR3 with reference TRBV7-7 and TRBJ2-5 gives the whole variable domain GAGVSQSPRYKVTKRGQDVTLRCDPISSHATLYWYQQALGQGPEFLTYFNYEAQPDKSGLPSDRFSAERPEGSISTLTIQRTEQRDSAMYRCASSQASGRGQETQYFGPGTRLLVL.

V gene TRBV2 combines with J gene TRBJ2-7; TRBD2 aligns across 9 bases. Losses at the gene ends were 4 bases for V and 6 bases for J; bases not matched to a gene: 10. CDR1 and CDR2 from the germline V gene are SNHLY and FYNNEI. The CDR3 contains 15 residues. The CDR3 DNA sequence: TGTGCCAGCAGTGCCTCGAGCGGGAGGACCGCCGAGCAGTACTTC. It is translated as CASSASSGRTAEQYF.

This chain joins TRBV7-8 and TRBJ1-4, with 7 bases aligning to TRBD1. The CDR3 runs 18 residues. The trim removed 8 bases at V and 8 bases at J, leaving 23 bases unmatched. Germline V lookup: CDR1 SGHVS, CDR2 FQNEAQ. CDR3 in amino acids: CASGVGGQTGRLKEKLFF. The CDR3, as DNA: TGTGCCAGCGGAGTCGGGGGACAGACGGGGAGGTTGAAGGAAAAACTGTTTTTT.

This chain joins TRBV19 and TRBJ1-1; 8 bases are shared with TRBD1. Unmatched junction bases numbered 8, after V lost 5 bases and J lost 0 bases. Germline values: CDR1 LNHDA, CDR2 SQIVND (reference sequence). This CDR3 spans 16 amino acids. The CDR3 is CASSRRTGTMNTEAFF. The CDR3 DNA is TGTGCCAGTAGTCGGAGGACAGGGACCATGAACACTGAAGCTTTCTTT.

The J gene is TRBJ2-7, the V gene TRBV12-3 or TRBV12-4, with 7 bases identical to TRBD2. The J segment lost 5 bases and the V segment lost 2 bases, leaving 3 bases of the junction unmatched. The CDR3 contains 13 residues. CDR3 in DNA: TGTGCCAGCAGTTTACGGGGGGTCGACGAGCAGTACTTC. Translating it yields CASSLRGVDEQYF.

The V call is TRBV27, the J call TRBJ1-2; D is undetermined. CDR1 is MNHEY and CDR2 is SMNVEV in the germline V gene (reference sequence). The CDR3 sequence is 14 residues long. Trimming stripped 6 bases from V and 3 bases from J, with 14 bases between. The CDR3 nucleotides are TGTGCCAGCAGGAAGGTAGAGACACACTATGGCTACACCTTC. Its translation: CASRKVETHYGYTF.

This chain uses TRBV12-5 with TRBJ1-1; TRBD1 matches at 7 bases. J was trimmed by 7 bases and V by 1 base; bases with no gene match: 3. CDR3 size: 13 residues. In germline, CDR1 is LGHNT, CDR2 FRNRAP. In nucleotides, the CDR3 is TGTGCTAGTGGTTTGGCCGACAGGGTTGAAGCTTTCTTT. Amino acids: CASGLADRVEAFF.

The V and J genes are TRBV12-3 or TRBV12-4 and TRBJ2-7; 7 positions match TRBD1. The CDR3 loop spans 13 amino acids. Trimming cost V 6 bases and J 3 bases; bases outside gene matches: 5. The DNA of the CDR3 is TGTGCCAGCAGCCTCCGGGACAGCTACGAGCAGTACTTC. As protein: CASSLRDSYEQYF.

The gene calls are TRBV20-1 and TRBJ1-4; 8 bases fit TRBD1. CDR1 and CDR2 from the germline V gene are DFQATT and SNEGSKA (reference sequence). V trimming: 6 bases; J trimming: 17 bases; junction bases outside the gene matches: 11. This CDR3 is 11 amino acids long. CDR3 amino acids: CSATRTGPSFF. CDR3 sequence (DNA): TGCAGTGCGACCCGGACAGGGCCAAGTTTTTTT.

The chain recombines TRBV7-9 with TRBJ1-1, with D uncertain. The CDR3 is 16 amino acids. Trimming took 1 base from V and 1 from J, leaving 13 bases between them. Per germline, CDR1 SEHNR and CDR2 FQNEAQ (reference sequence). The CDR3 DNA reads as TGTGCCAGCAGCTTAGGTCGGGCGGGCTCGAACACTGAAGCTTTCTTT. Protein sequence: CASSLGRAGSNTEAFF.

The chain uses TRBV6-1 and TRBJ1-5; 9 bases align to TRBD1. Germline-derived CDR1 and CDR2 are MNHNS and SASEGT. The CDR3 has 18 amino acids. J gave up 1 base and V 1 base, and 8 bases lay outside the gene matches. The CDR3 DNA sequence: TGTGCCAGCAGTGAAGTATGGGGGACAGGGCGGAGCAATCAGCCCCAGCATTTT. This gives the protein CASSEVWGTGRSNQPQHF.

This CDR3 reads CASSRGTSKAEQYF. The CDR3 region has the DNA TGTGCCAGCAGCCGCGGGACTAGCAAGGCCGAGCAGTACTTC. The chain employs TRBV5-4 and TRBJ2-7; TRBD2 aligns across 9 bases. The CDR3 length is 14 residues. V dropped 4 bases and J dropped 6; count of bases not matched to a gene: 8. CDR1 SGHNT and CDR2 YYREEE come from the germline V gene (reference sequence).

The CDR3 here is CARSLTAYEQYF. CDR3 nucleotides: TGTGCCAGAAGCCTTACTGCCTACGAGCAGTACTTC. The chain is built from TRBV5-3 and TRBJ2-7; D not certain. TRBV5-3 carries the ORF label, with uncertain function. The CDR3 is 12 residues long. V lost 4 bases and J lost 2, with 7 bases in between.

The chain is built from TRBV5-6 and TRBJ1-1; D may be TRBD1 (6 bases). Germline CDR1 reads SGHDT; CDR2 reads YYEEEE. V lost 4 bases to trimming and J lost 4 bases, with 11 bases between them. The CDR3 is 13 residues long. DNA of the CDR3: TGTGCCAGCAGCGTGGGACATTCCACTGAAGCTTTCTTT. Encoded protein: CASSVGHSTEAFF.

V and J are TRBV18 and TRBJ1-2, with D possibly TRBD1 on 5 matching bases. The CDR3 length is 14 residues. Trimming stripped 5 bases from V and 4 bases from J, with 14 bases between. The V gene's germline CDR1 is KGHSH and CDR2 LQKENI. CDR3 DNA sequence: TGTGCCAGCTCAATACAGGCCCAATTCTATGGCTACACCTTC. This translates into CASSIQAQFYGYTF.

In nucleotides, the CDR3 is TGTGCCACCAGCAGAGATCGAGGGCTCCTACTTTCTTTTACCTACAATGAGCAGTTCTTC. Protein sequence: CATSRDRGLLLSFTYNEQFF. This chain uses TRBV15 with TRBJ2-1; the D gene is possibly TRBD2 (5 bases). The CDR3 length is 20 residues. Trimming took 0 bases from V and 2 from J, leaving 23 bases between them. Germline-derived CDR1 and CDR2 are LNHNV and YYDKDF (reference sequence).

This clone occurred a few times. The chain joins TRBV29-1 to TRBJ2-7, with TRBD1 identical over 7 bases. This CDR3 comprises 16 residues. V gave up 4 bases and J gave up 3 bases; unmatched junction bases: 15. Germline values: CDR1 SQVTM, CDR2 ANQGSEA. DNA for the CDR3: TGCAGCGTTGCTGGGGCAACAGGGGACACCGACTACGAGCAGTACTTC. This gives the protein CSVAGATGDTDYEQYF.

The chain links TRBV6-1 to TRBJ1-2; no clear D gene. Deletions cut 3 bases from V and 6 bases from J, with 5 bases between. Germline loops: CDR1 MNHNS, CDR2 SASEGT. The CDR3 covers 11 residues. DNA for the CDR3: TGTGCCAGCAGTGAGTTCGATGGCTACACCTTC. This sequence encodes CASSEFDGYTF.